This T cell receptor beta chain was captured in a study of CD8 T cells in ankylosing spondylitis. Trimming cost V 4 bases and J 0 bases, with 11 bases left between them. The CDR3 sequence is 15 residues long. Germline assignment: CDR1 MNHEY and CDR2 SMNVEV (reference sequence). Via MiXCR, TCRdb re-called the 5' RACE reads, giving one row per CDR3 protein. The table lists tens of thousands of distinct CDR3 sequences, 30% of them singletons, with about 50% in the top ten. The chain couples TRBV27 to TRBJ2-3; D might be TRBD2 (5 bases). The sample was synovial fluid, either unsorted or a sorted T cell fraction (not recorded which). This TCR was recovered from a male donor with ankylosing spondylitis. CDR3: CASSSRDASTDTQYF. Here the CDR3 DNA reads TGTGCCAGCAGTTCCCGGGATGCGAGCACAGATACGCAGTATTTT.